This T cell receptor beta chain was sequenced for a study of blood T cell repertoires in COVID-19. Study information: T cells, B-cell-depleted T cells, or PBMCs supplied cDNA or gDNA.

Germline V CDR1 and CDR2: SGHDT, YYEEEE. The ends were cut back, 5 bases at V and 5 bases at J, with 16 bases in the middle. This CDR3 contains 14 residues. How the authors handled the data: Amplification with reference gene primers provided the estimates of nucleated cell counts. Method: immunoSEQ multiplex PCR; TCRdb's copy keeps in-frame clones and lacks some. V and J calls and clone size are as listed in that table; D and trimming were resolved from the DNA. Of about 330,000 clones in the sample, 80% to 90% are singletons; the top ten hold approximately 9.3%. This TCR came from a young man with COVID-19, enrolled during active disease. The J gene is TRBJ1-1, the V gene TRBV5-6; unclear D gene. Sequencing was performed on peripheral blood. This CDR3 is CASRIFRRVTEAFF. In DNA form, the CDR3 reads TGTGCCAGCAGAATATTTAGGAGGGTTACTGAAGCTTTCTTT.